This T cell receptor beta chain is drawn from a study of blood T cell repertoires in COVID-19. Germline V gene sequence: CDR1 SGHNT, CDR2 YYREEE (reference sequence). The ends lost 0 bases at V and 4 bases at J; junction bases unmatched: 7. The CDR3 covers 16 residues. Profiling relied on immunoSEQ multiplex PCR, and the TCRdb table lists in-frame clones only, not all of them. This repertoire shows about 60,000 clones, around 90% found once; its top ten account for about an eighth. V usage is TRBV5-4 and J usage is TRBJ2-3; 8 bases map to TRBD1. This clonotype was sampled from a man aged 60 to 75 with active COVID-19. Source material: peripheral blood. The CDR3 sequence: CASSLGRGRRADTQYF. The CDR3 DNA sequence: TGTGCCAGCAGCTTGGGCAGGGGGCGCCGCGCAGATACGCAGTATTTT.